A selection of T cell receptor beta chains follows, all from one sample in a study of untreated major depressive disorder. The data were produced by immunoSEQ multiplex PCR, yet TCRdb's version contains in-frame clones alone and is incomplete. Counted here are 20,000 or so clones, under 90% occurring once; the ten biggest clones make up 0.65% to 1%. The sequenced sample was CD4+ T cells from PBMCs. The receptors originated from a woman aged 30 to 39 in good health. Both conserved end residues are part of each CDR3. D genes are given only for firm matches. Clone size appears in some rows only: once, few, many, or a class for an expanded clone.

J: TRBJ1-1; D: TRBD1; size: -; V: TRBV9; CDR3: CASSAGQGRTAEAFF; DNA: TGTGCCAGCAGCGCCGGACAGGGACGAACCGCTGAAGCTTTCTTT
J: TRBJ1-5; D: -; size: -; V: TRBV28; CDR3: CASSLRRFGSGDDQPQHF; DNA: TGTGCCAGCAGTTTACGTCGCTTCGGTTCCGGGGATGATCAGCCCCAGCATTTT
J: TRBJ2-3; D: -; size: -; V: TRBV2; CDR3: CASSYLAGGTDTQYF; DNA: TGTGCCAGCAGCTACCTGGCAGGGGGCACAGATACGCAGTATTTT
J: TRBJ2-1; D: TRBD2; size: -; V: TRBV7-9; CDR3: CASTSGLAGGNEQFF; DNA: TGTGCCAGCACCTCGGGACTAGCGGGAGGCAATGAGCAGTTCTTC
J: TRBJ1-5; D: -; size: -; V: TRBV6-4; CDR3: CASSVTEDQPQHF; DNA: TGTGCCAGCAGTGTGACAGAGGATCAGCCCCAGCATTTT
J: TRBJ2-3; D: -; size: -; V: TRBV18; CDR3: CASSPRTDTQYF; DNA: TGTGCCAGCTCACCGCGCACAGATACGCAGTATTTT
J: TRBJ2-7; D: -; size: -; V: TRBV27; CDR3: CASTQSSRRDGGKYEQYF; DNA: TGTGCCAGCACTCAGTCCTCCCGCCGGGACGGAGGGAAGTACGAGCAGTACTTC
J: TRBJ1-5; D: TRBD1; size: -; V: TRBV6-1; CDR3: CASSAGQGGQPQHF; DNA: TGTGCCAGCAGCGCCGGACAGGGAGGACAGCCCCAGCATTTT
J: TRBJ1-1; D: -; size: -; V: TRBV11-3; CDR3: CASSLEVQGMNTEAFF; DNA: TGTGCCAGCAGCTTAGAGGTACAGGGTATGAACACTGAAGCTTTCTTT
J: TRBJ2-7; D: TRBD2; size: -; V: TRBV4-3; CDR3: CASSQDLGGVEQYF; DNA: TGCGCCAGCAGCCAAGATCTGGGAGGGGTCGAGCAGTACTTC
J: TRBJ2-7; D: TRBD2; size: -; V: TRBV9; CDR3: CASSVAVSGRWNEQYF; DNA: TGTGCCAGCAGCGTAGCAGTTAGCGGGAGGTGGAACGAGCAGTACTTC
J: TRBJ1-5; D: -; size: few; V: TRBV5-4; CDR3: CASSLDGQPQHF; DNA: TGTGCCAGCAGCTTGGATGGTCAGCCCCAGCATTTT
J: TRBJ1-1; D: -; size: -; V: TRBV18; CDR3: CASSLNRDTEAFF; DNA: TGTGCCAGCTCATTGAACAGGGACACTGAAGCTTTCTTT
J: TRBJ2-3; D: TRBD2; size: -; V: TRBV4-3; CDR3: CASSRGASGSGGTDTQYF; DNA: TGCGCCAGCAGCCGGGGGGCTAGCGGGAGTGGGGGCACAGATACGCAGTATTTT
J: TRBJ2-5; D: TRBD2; size: -; V: TRBV4-2; CDR3: CASSQVGSAGGRETQYF; DNA: TGTGCCAGCAGCCAAGTCGGCTCGGCGGGAGGCCGGGAGACCCAGTACTTC
J: TRBJ2-6; D: -; size: once; V: TRBV2; CDR3: CASKGPHGAGANVLTF; DNA: TGTGCCAGCAAAGGGCCCCATGGAGCTGGGGCCAACGTCCTGACTTTC
J: TRBJ2-5; D: -; size: -; V: TRBV18; CDR3: CASSPLKETQYF; DNA: TGTGCCAGCTCACCACTCAAAGAGACCCAGTACTTC
J: TRBJ2-1; D: -; size: -; V: TRBV7-2; CDR3: CASSFEVDEQFF; DNA: TGTGCCAGCAGCTTTGAGGTTGACGAGCAGTTCTTC
J: TRBJ2-2; D: -; size: -; V: TRBV4-2; CDR3: CASSQDIGFGTGELFF; DNA: TGTGCCAGCAGCCAAGATATTGGCTTCGGCACCGGGGAGCTGTTTTTT
J: TRBJ2-7; D: TRBD2; size: few; V: TRBV9; CDR3: CASSVAAGGEQYF; DNA: TGTGCCAGCAGCGTAGCAGCGGGAGGCGAGCAGTACTTC
J: TRBJ2-5; D: TRBD2; size: -; V: TRBV11-3; CDR3: CASSLTGGGTQYF; DNA: TGTGCCAGCAGCCTCACTGGGGGGGGGACCCAGTACTTC
J: TRBJ1-2; D: TRBD1; size: -; V: TRBV27; CDR3: CASSERDRPNYGYTF; DNA: TGTGCCAGCAGTGAAAGGGACAGACCTAACTATGGCTACACCTTC
J: TRBJ2-1; D: -; size: few; V: TRBV2; CDR3: CASSGLGNEQFF; DNA: TGTGCCAGCAGTGGTTTAGGGAATGAGCAGTTCTTC
J: TRBJ2-7; D: -; size: large; V: TRBV25-1; CDR3: CASSKVSEQYF; DNA: TGTGCCAGCAGTAAGGTTTCCGAGCAGTACTTC
J: TRBJ2-7; D: TRBD2; size: few; V: TRBV4-1; CDR3: CASSQQSSGGYEQYF; DNA: TGCGCCAGCAGCCAGCAGTCTAGCGGGGGGTACGAGCAGTACTTC
J: TRBJ2-7; D: -; size: -; V: TRBV5-8; CDR3: CASSLSWEQYF; DNA: TGTGCCAGCAGCTTGAGTTGGGAGCAGTACTTC
J: TRBJ2-7; D: TRBD2; size: -; V: TRBV5-1; CDR3: CASSLALAGGYEQYF; DNA: TGCGCCAGCAGCTTGGCACTAGCGGGGGGATACGAGCAGTACTTC
J: TRBJ2-5; D: -; size: once; V: TRBV11-2; CDR3: CASSFRGGQETQYF; DNA: TGTGCCAGCAGCTTCAGGGGAGGGCAGGAGACCCAGTACTTC
J: TRBJ1-1; D: TRBD1; size: -; V: TRBV2; CDR3: CASIEDRGRGAFF; DNA: TGTGCCAGCATCGAAGACAGGGGCCGGGGGGCTTTCTTT
J: TRBJ1-2; D: -; size: -; V: TRBV4-1; CDR3: CASSPPGQGMSGYTF; DNA: TGCGCCAGCAGCCCGCCGGGGCAGGGAATGTCTGGCTACACCTTC
J: TRBJ2-7; D: -; size: -; V: TRBV18; CDR3: CASSPSGARNEQYF; DNA: TGTGCCAGCTCACCGTCCGGGGCCCGAAACGAGCAGTACTTC
J: TRBJ2-5; D: -; size: -; V: TRBV7-8; CDR3: CASSSRRFIGEETQYF; DNA: TGTGCCAGCAGCTCAAGGCGGTTCATCGGGGAAGAGACCCAGTACTTC
J: TRBJ2-1; D: TRBD2; size: -; V: TRBV28; CDR3: CASSVRTSGRAGYEQFF; DNA: TGTGCCAGCAGTGTACGGACTAGCGGGAGGGCGGGATATGAGCAGTTCTTC
J: TRBJ2-5; D: TRBD2; size: -; V: TRBV18; CDR3: CASSPAGLAGGKTQYF; DNA: TGTGCCAGCTCACCTGCGGGACTAGCGGGAGGAAAGACCCAGTACTTC
J: TRBJ1-5; D: -; size: -; V: TRBV19; CDR3: CASSTQGSNQPQHF; DNA: TGTGCCAGTAGTACCCAGGGGTCCAATCAGCCCCAGCATTTT
J: TRBJ2-1; D: TRBD2; size: -; V: TRBV29-1; CDR3: CSVIGLAHEQFF; DNA: TGCAGCGTTATAGGACTAGCCCATGAGCAGTTCTTC
J: TRBJ2-4; D: TRBD1; size: -; V: TRBV18; CDR3: CASSPGQLNIQYF; DNA: TGTGCCAGCTCACCGGGACAGTTAAACATTCAGTACTTC
J: TRBJ1-1; D: TRBD1; size: -; V: TRBV30; CDR3: CAWSWGQGSEAFF; DNA: TGTGCCTGGAGTTGGGGACAGGGATCTGAAGCTTTCTTT
J: TRBJ1-2; D: TRBD1; size: few; V: TRBV6-5; CDR3: CASSTPGQGFGYTF; DNA: TGTGCCAGCAGCACTCCAGGACAGGGGTTTGGCTACACCTTC
J: TRBJ1-1; D: -; size: -; V: TRBV18; CDR3: CASSLMGTEAFF; DNA: TGTGCCAGCTCACTGATGGGGACTGAAGCTTTCTTT
J: TRBJ2-3; D: TRBD2; size: -; V: TRBV5-4; CDR3: CASSPLAGHSTDTQYF; DNA: TGTGCCAGCAGCCCCCTAGCGGGACACAGCACAGATACGCAGTATTTT